The 8 T cell receptor beta chains listed next were all sequenced from one sample in a study of blood T cell repertoires in COVID-19. The method was immunoSEQ multiplex PCR; TCRdb's version includes in-frame clones alone and lacks a portion of them. The sample has roughly 260,000 clones, 80% to 95% seen once. Material: peripheral blood. The receptor set was obtained from a person under 35 with COVID-19, enrolled during active disease.

The J gene is TRBJ1-1, the V gene TRBV19; no firm D call. Trimming pared 6 bases from V and 2 bases from J, leaving 10 bases between. From germline, CDR1 is LNHDA and CDR2 SQIVND (reference sequence). This CDR3 spans 13 amino acids. The CDR3 spells CASRHSYNTEAFF. The CDR3 DNA sequence: TGTGCCAGTAGGCACAGTTACAACACTGAAGCTTTCTTT.

The rearrangement joins TRBV19 to TRBJ2-7; TRBD2 aligns across 7 bases. The CDR3 has 15 amino acids. The V gene's germline CDR1 is LNHDA and CDR2 SQIVND (reference sequence). The V segment lost 5 bases and the J segment 6 bases; nucleotides outside the gene matches: 13. The CDR3, as DNA: TGTGCCAGTAGTGCATCCCCCGGAGGGGAGGGCGAGCAGTACTTC. This translates into CASSASPGGEGEQYF.

The J gene is TRBJ2-7, the V gene TRBV12-3 or TRBV12-4; D not resolved. The length of the CDR3 is 12 residues. Trimming removed 3 bases at V and 3 bases at J, with 6 bases between. The CDR3 protein is CASSFSGYEQYF. The CDR3 DNA follows: TGTGCCAGCAGTTTTTCGGGCTACGAGCAGTACTTC.

The rearrangement joins TRBV19 to TRBJ2-3; D unclear. The CDR3 sequence is 16 residues long. The V end was cut by 1 base, the J end by 2 bases, with 13 bases between. Germline V gene sequence: CDR1 LNHDA, CDR2 SQIVND (reference sequence). CDR3: CASSIVGTTITDTQYF. The CDR3 DNA follows: TGTGCCAGTAGTATAGTCGGTACTACAATCACAGATACGCAGTATTTT. Filled out from reference TRBV19 and TRBJ2-3, the complete variable domain reads DGGITQSPKYLFRKEGQNVTLSCEQNLNHDAMYWYRQDPGQGLRLIYYSQIVNDFQKGDIAEGYSVSREKKESFPLTVTSAQKNPTAFYLCASSIVGTTITDTQYFGPGTRLTVL.

The chain couples TRBV5-1 to TRBJ2-7; 8 positions agree with TRBD2. The CDR3 totals 16 residues. Germline assignment: CDR1 SGHRS and CDR2 YFSETQ. V shed 4 bases, J shed 5 bases, and the junction held 14 bases outside the gene matches. The CDR3 region has the DNA TGCGCCAGCAGCCCAGGAGGAAGGACTAGCCCCCACGAGCAGTACTTC. It codes for CASSPGGRTSPHEQYF.

The chain joins TRBV27 to TRBJ2-3; D might be TRBD2 (5 bases). Germline loops: CDR1 MNHEY, CDR2 SMNVEV (reference sequence). The CDR3 covers 15 residues. The V end lost 5 bases, the J end lost 0 bases, and 12 bases lay between the germline ends. The CDR3: CASSPPGSSTDTQYF. The CDR3 DNA sequence: TGTGCCAGCAGTCCCCCGGGGTCGAGCACAGATACGCAGTATTTT.

This chain connects TRBV11-2 to TRBJ2-7, with 10 bases fitting TRBD1. Germline trimming cut 4 bases from V and 6 bases from J; bases unmatched to any gene: 6. The CDR3 has 14 residues. Germline assignment: CDR1 SGHAT and CDR2 FQNNGV. The CDR3 sequence: CASSSTGGPFEQYF. CDR3 DNA: TGTGCCAGCAGCTCGACAGGGGGCCCTTTCGAGCAGTACTTC.

V gene TRBV15 combines with J gene TRBJ2-5, with 7 positions matching TRBD1. V lost 0 bases and J lost 0; bases outside the gene matches: 4. From germline, CDR1 is LNHNV and CDR2 YYDKDF (reference sequence). This CDR3 comprises 16 residues. CDR3 DNA: TGTGCCACCAGCAGAGATCAAGGACAGGACCAAGAGACCCAGTACTTC. Translation: CATSRDQGQDQETQYF.